This T cell receptor (beta chain) was sequenced for a study of blood T cell repertoires in COVID-19. Study at large: Both acute and convalescent COVID-19 samples were obtained from the United States, Italy and Spain.

The recovered donors of Cohort 3 showed two negative PCRs, clearance, or symptom resolution. Per the germline V gene, CDR1 is LNHDA and CDR2 is SQIVND (reference sequence). V lost 3 bases to trimming and J lost 6 bases; unmatched junction nucleotides: 3. The CDR3 sequence is 14 residues long. Measured with immunoSEQ multiplex PCR; TCRdb has only the in-frame clones, and not every one. The sample yields approximately 280,000 clones, around 88% seen once. V gene TRBV19 combines with J gene TRBJ2-1, with 9 bases fitting TRBD1. The sample consisted of PBMCs or T cells enriched from blood (not recorded which). The TCR originated in a woman aged 40 to 50 who had recovered from COVID-19. The CDR3, as DNA: TGTGCCAGTAGTATCCGGGACAGGGCCAATGAGCAGTTCTTC. Encoded protein: CASSIRDRANEQFF.